Listed below are T cell receptor beta chains from one sample, sequenced in a study of chemoradiotherapy in HPV16-positive cancers. Data came from immunoSEQ multiplex PCR; TCRdb stores just in-frame clones and leaves some out. The data show 2,000 to 2,500 clones, nearly 90% seen once. The sequenced sample was tumor tissue, obtained from a patient who underwent chemoradiotherapy. The receptors shown here come from a human donor with HPV-associated anogenital cancer. CDR3s leave out the opening cysteine and the closing phenylalanine or tryptophan. D genes are given only for firm matches. Only part of the rows carry a size: once, few, many, or a class if the clone is expanded.

.	TRBV6-5	TRBJ1-4	.	ASGSGNEKLF
.	TRBV5-5	TRBJ2-7	.	ASSWTDPYEQY
.	TRBV9	TRBJ1-1	.	ASSAAGEATEAF
once	TRBV5-8	TRBJ1-5	TRBD1	ASSPGDREQPQH
.	TRBV6-5	TRBJ1-2	.	ASSPKAHFYGYT
few	TRBV7-8	TRBJ1-1	.	ASSQERGLQEAF
.	TRBV30	TRBJ2-1	TRBD1	AWSPGDSPYNEQF
.	TRBV4-3	TRBJ1-5	.	ASSQDHRGGAHQPQH
.	TRBV6-4	TRBJ2-2	.	ASSDRDTGELF
.	TRBV5-4	TRBJ1-1	TRBD1	ASSVLQGWSEAF
.	TRBV9	TRBJ2-2	TRBD2	ASSVSSGIGELF
.	TRBV14	TRBJ2-7	.	ASSQEGEQY
.	TRBV19	TRBJ2-5	.	ASSIARQETQY
.	TRBV9	TRBJ1-4	TRBD1	ASSVSGGVEKLF
.	TRBV7-2	TRBJ2-2	.	ASSLVGVDTGELF
.	TRBV7-2	TRBJ2-7	.	ASSLSGEYEQY